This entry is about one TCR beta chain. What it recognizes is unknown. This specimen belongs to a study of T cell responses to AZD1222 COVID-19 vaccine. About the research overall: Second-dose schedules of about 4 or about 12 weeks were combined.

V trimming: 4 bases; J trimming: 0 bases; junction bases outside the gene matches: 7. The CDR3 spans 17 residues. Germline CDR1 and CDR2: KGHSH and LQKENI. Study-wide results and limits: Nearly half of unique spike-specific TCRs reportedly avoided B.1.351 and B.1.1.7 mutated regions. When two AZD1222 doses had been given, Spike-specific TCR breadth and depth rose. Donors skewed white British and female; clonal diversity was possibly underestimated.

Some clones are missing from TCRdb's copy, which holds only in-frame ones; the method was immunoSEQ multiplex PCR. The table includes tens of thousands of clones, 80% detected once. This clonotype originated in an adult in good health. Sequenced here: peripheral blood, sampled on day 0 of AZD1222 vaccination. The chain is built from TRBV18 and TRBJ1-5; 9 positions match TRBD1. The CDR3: CASSRRDRAYSNQPQHF. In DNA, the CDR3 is TGTGCCAGCTCACGCCGGGACAGGGCGTATAGCAATCAGCCCCAGCATTTT.